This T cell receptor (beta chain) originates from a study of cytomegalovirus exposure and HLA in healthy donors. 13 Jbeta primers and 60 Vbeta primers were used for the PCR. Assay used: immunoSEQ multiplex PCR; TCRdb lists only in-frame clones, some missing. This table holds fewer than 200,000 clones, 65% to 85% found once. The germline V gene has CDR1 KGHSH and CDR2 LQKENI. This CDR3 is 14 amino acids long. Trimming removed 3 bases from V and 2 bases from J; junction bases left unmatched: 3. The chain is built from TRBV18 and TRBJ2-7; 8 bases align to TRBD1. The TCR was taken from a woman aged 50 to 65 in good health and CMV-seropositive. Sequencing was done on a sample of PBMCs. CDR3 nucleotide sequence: TGTGCCAGCTCACCGACAGGGGAGGCCTACGAGCAGTACTTC. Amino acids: CASSPTGEAYEQYF. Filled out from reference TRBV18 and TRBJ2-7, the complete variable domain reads NAGVMQNPRHLVRRRGQEARLRCSPMKGHSHVYWYRQLPEEGLKFMVYLQKENIIDESGMPKERFSAEFPKEGPSILRIQQVVRGDSAAYFCASSPTGEAYEQYFGPGTRLTVT.